A selection of T cell receptor beta chains follows, all from one sample in a study of cytomegalovirus exposure and HLA in healthy donors. The repertoire was sequenced with immunoSEQ multiplex PCR; TCRdb's copy has only in-frame clones and lacks some. The repertoire holds 200,000 to 250,000 clones, with about 74% as singletons. Sequenced input: PBMCs. These receptors all stem from a woman aged 25-40 years in good health and CMV-seronegative. Both conserved end residues are part of each CDR3. D genes are given only for firm matches.

J gene: TRBJ2-5
V gene: TRBV9
D gene: TRBD2
CDR3 protein: CASAPLSGGQETQYF

J gene: TRBJ1-3
V gene: TRBV9
D gene: .
CDR3 protein: CASSYQGTGNTIYF

J gene: TRBJ1-1
V gene: TRBV7-3
D gene: .
CDR3 protein: CASSLTQEPASEAFF

J gene: TRBJ2-7
V gene: TRBV11-3
D gene: .
CDR3 protein: CASSLDNNYEQYF

J gene: TRBJ1-2
V gene: TRBV2
D gene: .
CDR3 protein: CASSEARFIANYGYTF

J gene: TRBJ2-5
V gene: TRBV6-1
D gene: TRBD1
CDR3 protein: CASSRPGTGIRYF

J gene: TRBJ2-1
V gene: TRBV5-1
D gene: .
CDR3 protein: CASSLGPSVYEQFF

J gene: TRBJ2-5
V gene: TRBV7-3
D gene: TRBD2
CDR3 protein: CTSSLGSGGETQYF

J gene: TRBJ2-1
V gene: TRBV7-6
D gene: TRBD2
CDR3 protein: CASSLGSRGRGLNEQFF

J gene: TRBJ1-1
V gene: TRBV5-4
D gene: .
CDR3 protein: CASSLTKLSTEAFF

J gene: TRBJ1-2
V gene: TRBV5-4
D gene: TRBD1
CDR3 protein: CASSVTGTDGYTF

J gene: TRBJ1-2
V gene: TRBV2
D gene: .
CDR3 protein: CASNGGGDYGYTF

J gene: TRBJ1-2
V gene: TRBV19
D gene: .
CDR3 protein: CATNLRGGYTF

J gene: TRBJ1-1
V gene: TRBV6-1
D gene: .
CDR3 protein: CASRLQAYYTEAFF

J gene: TRBJ1-2
V gene: TRBV27
D gene: TRBD1
CDR3 protein: CASRELGQDNYGYTF

J gene: TRBJ2-5
V gene: TRBV11-3
D gene: TRBD2
CDR3 protein: CASTYSGVGETQYF

J gene: TRBJ2-2
V gene: TRBV6-5
D gene: .
CDR3 protein: CASSRGAGELFF

J gene: TRBJ1-6
V gene: TRBV25-1
D gene: TRBD1
CDR3 protein: CASRDSLSYNSPLHF

J gene: TRBJ1-1
V gene: TRBV11-3
D gene: TRBD1
CDR3 protein: CASSLALPGGEIEAFF

J gene: TRBJ2-5
V gene: TRBV19
D gene: .
CDR3 protein: CASSIGSGEETQYF

J gene: TRBJ1-2
V gene: TRBV6-5
D gene: .
CDR3 protein: CASSFGGPIYGYTF

J gene: TRBJ1-5
V gene: TRBV9
D gene: .
CDR3 protein: CASSVGSSSNQPQHF

J gene: TRBJ1-1
V gene: TRBV6-6
D gene: .
CDR3 protein: CASSHGQTMNTEAFF

J gene: TRBJ2-1
V gene: TRBV19
D gene: .
CDR3 protein: CASSFRAESQFF

J gene: TRBJ1-1
V gene: TRBV2
D gene: TRBD1
CDR3 protein: CASSEGGQATEAFF

J gene: TRBJ1-2
V gene: TRBV30
D gene: .
CDR3 protein: CAWRATDNPSYGYTF

J gene: TRBJ2-1
V gene: TRBV11-1
D gene: TRBD2
CDR3 protein: CASSLASGRYNEQFF

J gene: TRBJ2-7
V gene: TRBV6-5
D gene: TRBD1
CDR3 protein: CASNRGTGAYEQYF

J gene: TRBJ1-2
V gene: TRBV5-8
D gene: .
CDR3 protein: CASGQPDRGPKGYTF

J gene: TRBJ2-1
V gene: TRBV5-4
D gene: TRBD2
CDR3 protein: CASSLFLAGLNEQFF

J gene: TRBJ1-2
V gene: TRBV5-1
D gene: .
CDR3 protein: CASSLRDNYGYTF

J gene: TRBJ2-3
V gene: TRBV7-9
D gene: TRBD2
CDR3 protein: CASSLVGSGGAGDTQYF

J gene: TRBJ1-1
V gene: TRBV5-1
D gene: .
CDR3 protein: CASSWRTQSVNTEAFF

J gene: TRBJ2-5
V gene: TRBV11-1
D gene: TRBD2
CDR3 protein: CASSLVISGDYQETQYF

J gene: TRBJ1-6
V gene: TRBV30
D gene: TRBD1
CDR3 protein: CAWGISRTGDSPLHF

J gene: TRBJ1-2
V gene: TRBV6-6
D gene: .
CDR3 protein: CASSPKYGYTF

J gene: TRBJ1-5
V gene: TRBV4-1
D gene: .
CDR3 protein: CASSQATLNQPQHF

J gene: TRBJ2-3
V gene: TRBV7-9
D gene: TRBD2
CDR3 protein: CASSPTSGSVDTQYF

J gene: TRBJ2-3
V gene: TRBV7-9
D gene: .
CDR3 protein: CSTPFSGGSSDTQYF

J gene: TRBJ1-4
V gene: TRBV2
D gene: TRBD1
CDR3 protein: CASALQRDSVSTNEKLFF

J gene: TRBJ1-2
V gene: TRBV19
D gene: .
CDR3 protein: CASGFSGAPNYGYTF

J gene: TRBJ1-1
V gene: TRBV9
D gene: .
CDR3 protein: CASSLREGVGEAFF

J gene: TRBJ2-7
V gene: TRBV19
D gene: .
CDR3 protein: CASSRQGGSYEQYF

J gene: TRBJ1-2
V gene: TRBV7-2
D gene: TRBD1
CDR3 protein: CASSSGQGLFYGYTF

J gene: TRBJ2-1
V gene: TRBV11-3
D gene: .
CDR3 protein: CASSSGWAVYNEQFF

J gene: TRBJ2-3
V gene: TRBV12-5
D gene: TRBD2
CDR3 protein: CASGLALEAGINTDTQYF

J gene: TRBJ2-3
V gene: TRBV27
D gene: TRBD1
CDR3 protein: CASSLIPTGTGDKDTQYF

J gene: TRBJ2-2
V gene: TRBV6-4
D gene: .
CDR3 protein: CASSPRTADTGELFF

J gene: TRBJ1-1
V gene: TRBV6-5
D gene: TRBD1
CDR3 protein: CASSPTGQGSTEAFF

J gene: TRBJ1-2
V gene: TRBV15
D gene: TRBD1
CDR3 protein: CATRGTAGGGGYTF

J gene: TRBJ1-1
V gene: TRBV4-1
D gene: .
CDR3 protein: CASSHPARVRNTEAFF

J gene: TRBJ2-1
V gene: TRBV6-5
D gene: TRBD2
CDR3 protein: CASLKTSGYNEQFF

J gene: TRBJ2-4
V gene: TRBV7-9
D gene: TRBD2
CDR3 protein: CASSLVSGSGGDIQYF